This record looks at one T cell receptor beta chain sequence and its context. What it recognizes is unknown. Per germline, CDR1 MNHEY and CDR2 SMNVEV (reference sequence). The length of the CDR3 is 14 residues. Trimming removed 3 bases at V and 0 bases at J, with 3 bases between. Sequencing used immunoSEQ multiplex PCR; TCRdb keeps in-frame clones, though not all of them. Counted here are 40,000 to 45,000 clones, 80% occurring once; the ten biggest clones make up about 4%. This entry comes from a study of OX40 agonist ivuxolimab in advanced cancers. In the study overall: A male proportion of 82.7% was recorded, with mean age approximately 56 years and range about 20 to 90.

Overall study results and limits: The work left the antigen specificity of expanded peripheral T cells undetermined.

The input for sequencing was CD4+ or CD8+ T cells sorted from blood, taken in a trial of the OX40 agonist ivuxolimab. The receptor was derived from an adult with an advanced solid tumor such as melanoma, head and neck, liver or kidney cancer. The chain employs TRBV27 and TRBJ2-6; D not resolved. This CDR3 reads CASSFFSGANVLTF. The DNA of the CDR3 is TGTGCCAGCAGTTTTTTCTCTGGGGCCAACGTCCTGACTTTC.